These 13 T cell receptor beta chains were all obtained from the same sample, sequenced in a study of neoadjuvant anti-PD-1 for oral cavity cancer (dated by TCRdb to the early 2020s). This sample's time point label indicates: after neoadjuvant nivolumab, at surgical resection. To prepare the library, the immunoSEQ multiplex PCR assay was applied. What TCRdb holds here is the immuneACCESS table cut down to in-frame rearrangements. Part of the clones is not present; checked against another copy, under half of the missing clones reflect an unresolved V gene, and the others are unexplained. In all, the sample holds just under 70,000 clones, and approximately 84% of those were seen once. Of the sample, approximately 3% is held by the ten largest clones. The source material was PBMCs, sampled after nivolumab (anti-PD-1) treatment. The receptor source for this set is a person between 40 and 85 years old with oral cavity squamous cell carcinoma.

The V and J genes are TRBV6-1 and TRBJ2-7; tentatively, D is TRBD2 (6 bases). The V end was cut by 8 bases, the J end by 2 bases, with 16 bases between. CDR1 is MNHNS, CDR2 SASEGT, per germline. This CDR3 spans 14 amino acids. CDR3 nucleotide sequence: TGTGCCAGCCTGGAGGGACGGATGACCTACGAGCAGTACTTC. This encodes CASLEGRMTYEQYF.

Notes on this clone: A junction boundary mismatches the germline segment, possibly from a read error. This chain uses TRBV19 with TRBJ1-5, with D uncertain. The CDR3 loop spans 16 amino acids. Germline V CDR1 and CDR2: LNHDA, SQIVND (reference sequence). The CDR3 is CASSIGQTIGNQPQHF. CDR3 coding DNA: TGTGCCAGTAGCATAGGGCAGACCATCGGCAATCAGCCCCAGCATTTT.

The CDR3 is CASSQDNRLAGLTDTQYF. In nucleotides, the CDR3 is TGTGCCAGCAGCCAAGATAACCGACTAGCGGGTTTGACAGATACGCAGTATTTT. The rearrangement uses TRBV4-2 and TRBJ2-3, with TRBD2 matching over 10 bases. The germline CDR1 and CDR2 sequences are LGHNA and YNFKEQ. V gave up 0 bases and J gave up 3 bases; unmatched junction bases: 9. CDR3 length: 18 residues.

The V and J genes are TRBV6-5 and TRBJ2-2; D is undetermined. Trimming removed 0 bases at V and 0 bases at J, with 8 bases between. Looked up from germline, CDR1 is MNHEY and CDR2 is SVGAGI. The length of the CDR3 is 16 residues. CDR3 nucleotides: TGTGCCAGCAGTTACTCGAGGCAGACGAACACCGGGGAGCTGTTTTTT. It is translated as CASSYSRQTNTGELFF.

The chain employs TRBV2 and TRBJ1-3; D remains unclear. The V end was cut by 2 bases, the J end by 0 bases, with 5 bases between. CDR1 is SNHLY, CDR2 FYNNEI, per germline. CDR3 length: 14 amino acids. The CDR3 reads CASSEQRSGNTIYF. The CDR3 region has the DNA TGTGCCAGCAGTGAACAGCGCTCTGGAAACACCATATATTTT. The full variable domain, its missing parts supplied by reference TRBV2 and TRBJ1-3, is EPEVTQTPSHQVTQMGQEVILRCVPISNHLYFYWYRQILGQKVEFLVSFYNNEISEKSEIFDDQFSVERPDGSNFTLKIRSTKLEDSAMYFCASSEQRSGNTIYFGEGSWLTVV.

The table lists this clone with a count of one. This chain joins TRBV6-1 and TRBJ2-5; D remains ambiguous. Germline-derived CDR1 and CDR2 are MNHNS and SASEGT. The ends were cut back, 1 base at V and 7 bases at J, with 4 bases in the middle. This CDR3 comprises 11 residues. CDR3 sequence (DNA): TGTGCCAGCAGTGAAGGGGTGACCCAGTACTTC. Its protein product is CASSEGVTQYF.

The J gene is TRBJ2-1, the V gene TRBV5-8; TRBD2 matches 10 bases. CDR1 and CDR2 (germline): SGHTS, YDEGEE. This CDR3 comprises 15 residues. V dropped 1 base and J dropped 7; count of bases not matched to a gene: 5. The CDR3 DNA sequence: TGTGCCAGCAGCTTGATCGAGCGGGGGGGGAATGAGCAGTTCTTC. The encoded protein is CASSLIERGGNEQFF.

The chain combines TRBV27 with TRBJ1-1, with 8 bases lining up with TRBD1. Unmatched junction bases numbered 5, after V lost 3 bases and J lost 5 bases. The CDR3 has 14 residues. From germline, CDR1 is MNHEY and CDR2 SMNVEV (reference sequence). The CDR3 DNA is TGTGCCAGCAGTTTCGCAGGGGGCGCAACTGAAGCTTTCTTT. This encodes CASSFAGGATEAFF.

The table lists this clone with a few counts. This sample includes further DNA sequences coding for the same CDR3. The V call is TRBV14, the J call TRBJ1-5; D ambiguous. V gave up 1 base and J gave up 4 bases, with 5 bases separating them. CDR1 and CDR2 (germline): SGHDN, FVKESK. This CDR3 comprises 13 residues. The CDR3 region is CASSQGGNQPQHF. The CDR3 DNA is TGTGCCAGCAGCCAAGGAGGGAATCAGCCCCAGCATTTT.

The genes are TRBV25-1 and TRBJ2-2; 7 nucleotides match TRBD1. Germline loops: CDR1 MGHDK, CDR2 SYGVNS. Trimming removed 3 bases from V and 7 bases from J; junction bases left unmatched: 5. The CDR3 length is 14 residues. The CDR3 here is CASSEGRGNGELFF. The CDR3 DNA sequence: TGTGCCAGCAGTGAGGGCAGGGGGAACGGGGAGCTGTTTTTT.

This clone was recorded only once. The chain links TRBV19 to TRBJ2-2; D possibly matches TRBD1 or TRBD2 (5 bases each). This CDR3 has 14 amino acids. CDR1 is LNHDA, CDR2 SQIVND, per germline (reference sequence). V gave up 10 bases and J gave up 4 bases, with 16 bases separating them. CDR3: CATNSGRVTGELFF. Here the CDR3 DNA reads TGTGCCACGAATTCAGGGCGGGTCACCGGGGAGCTGTTTTTT.

V usage is TRBV6-5 and J usage is TRBJ2-3, with TRBD1 identical over 7 bases. The CDR3 consists of 14 residues. The V gene end was trimmed by 5 bases and the J gene end by 1 base; junction bases not matched to a gene: 3. In germline, CDR1 is MNHEY, CDR2 SVGAGI. The CDR3, as DNA: TGTGCCAGCAGTCTCACAGGGGGCACAGATACGCAGTATTTT. Its translation: CASSLTGGTDTQYF.

The chain joins TRBV4-1 to TRBJ2-1, with D maybe TRBD2 (5 bases). Trimming shortened V by 5 bases and J by 7 bases, and 21 bases separated the two germline ends. Germline CDR1 and CDR2: MGHRA and YSYEKL. The CDR3 spans 16 residues. CDR3 nucleotides: TGCGCCAGCAGCTGGACTTCGGACGGAAATTGGAATGAGCAGTTCTTC. Its protein is CASSWTSDGNWNEQFF.